These T cell receptor beta chains were read from a single sample in a study of CD4+ T cells in melanoma. Sequencing used immunoSEQ multiplex PCR; TCRdb keeps in-frame clones, though not all of them. Here the sample spans around 9,500 clones, approximately 78% being singletons. Sequenced: tumor tissue. The receptors were sampled from a human donor with melanoma. Each CDR3 is given with its conserved first and last residue. A D gene is named only where the DNA matches it firmly. Size tells how often a clone was seen (once, few, many) or the class of an expanded clone, and some rows leave it out.

>TRBJ1-2|TRBV7-9|.|14|TRBD1
TGTGCCAGCAGCACCCAGGCAAGGGGGCTTGGCTACACCTTC
CASSTQARGLGYTF
>TRBJ2-3|TRBV7-9|.|15|TRBD2
TGTGCCAGCAGCACCAGGCTAGCGGGGGAATATACGCAGTATTTT
CASSTRLAGEYTQYF
>TRBJ1-6|TRBV2|medium-sized|15|TRBD1
TGTGCCAGCAGGCGACAGGGAGATTATAATTCACCCCTCCACTTT
CASRRQGDYNSPLHF
>TRBJ2-3|TRBV30|few|14|.
TGTGCCTGGAGTGACAGGCGATTCACAGATACGCAGTATTTT
CAWSDRRFTDTQYF
>TRBJ2-2|TRBV19|few|14|.
TGTGCCAGTATCAGGGTGTTCGGAGCCGGGGAGCTGTTTTTT
CASIRVFGAGELFF
>TRBJ1-4|TRBV5-1|.|15|.
TGCGCCAGCAGCTTGGAGGCAGGTTATAATGAAAAACTGTTTTTT
CASSLEAGYNEKLFF
>TRBJ2-7|TRBV2|.|14|.
TGTGCCAGCAGGGCCGGGACTTCCTCGAGGGTTCAGTACTTC
CASRAGTSSRVQYF
>TRBJ1-1|TRBV4-2|few|17|TRBD1
TGTGCCAGCAGCCCACCCCAGGGACAGACTATGAACACTGAAGCTTTCTTT
CASSPPQGQTMNTEAFF
>TRBJ1-2|TRBV5-3|.|15|TRBD1
TGTGCCAGCAGCCCGGTGGGACAGGGGTTCGGTGGCTACACCTTC
CASSPVGQGFGGYTF
>TRBJ2-1|TRBV11-2|.|18|TRBD2
TGTGCCAGCAGCTTAGGTGGTGGCGCGGGGGGGCCCTACAATGAGCAGTTCTTC
CASSLGGGAGGPYNEQFF
>TRBJ2-7|TRBV4-1|.|22|TRBD1
TGCGCCAGCAGCCAAGATGTTGGCCTCCGGGACAGGGGAGATGTTGGGTCCTACGAGCAGTACTTC
CASSQDVGLRDRGDVGSYEQYF
>TRBJ1-1|TRBV6-5|.|12|.
TGTGCCAGCAGCTCCGACGACACTGAAGCTTTCTTT
CASSSDDTEAFF
>TRBJ2-3|TRBV27|.|15|TRBD1
TGTGCCAGCAACAAGTTAGGACAGGGCAGAGATACGCAGTATTTT
CASNKLGQGRDTQYF
>TRBJ1-5|TRBV16|.|14|.
TGTGCCAGCAGCCAATCCTCCCAGGCTCAGCCCCAGCATTTT
CASSQSSQAQPQHF
>TRBJ2-5|TRBV5-1|few|15|.
TGCGCCAGCAGCTTGGTGGCAGGATTCCAAGAGACCCAGTACTTC
CASSLVAGFQETQYF
>TRBJ2-7|TRBV27|.|15|TRBD1
TGTGCCAGCAGTTCCACCCGACAGGGCACGTACGAGCAGTACTTC
CASSSTRQGTYEQYF
>TRBJ1-2|TRBV5-1|.|15|.
TGCGCCAGCACCTCCCAGGTCGGGGGCCTGTATGGCTACACCTTC
CASTSQVGGLYGYTF
>TRBJ2-5|TRBV5-1|.|15|.
TGCGCCAGCAGCCCCCCCCTTTTCGGCGGGGAGACCCAGTACTTC
CASSPPLFGGETQYF
>TRBJ2-3|TRBV14|.|16|.
TGTGCCAGCAGCTTTCGGACAGACTTTTTCACAGATACGCAGTATTTT
CASSFRTDFFTDTQYF
>TRBJ2-2|TRBV5-1|.|15|.
TGCGCCAGCAGCTTGGTCAGGGCGAACACCGGGGAGCTGTTTTTT
CASSLVRANTGELFF
>TRBJ2-1|TRBV5-8|few|14|TRBD2
TGTGCCAGCAGCTTGGGCGGGGGGGATAATGAGCAGTTCTTC
CASSLGGGDNEQFF
>TRBJ2-2|TRBV7-9|once|14|.
TGTGCCAGCAGCCCCTCCCTGAACACCGGGGAGCTGTTTTTT
CASSPSLNTGELFF
>TRBJ2-1|TRBV7-2|.|18|TRBD2
TGTGCCAGCAGCTTGTCGGCTAGCGGGGGTTTTATGAGCAATGAGCAGTTCTTC
CASSLSASGGFMSNEQFF